This TCR beta chain was found in a study of beta chain features in type 1 diabetes. Overall study results and limits: Patients with type 1 diabetes carried fewer insertions and had more deletions at their VDJ junctions. Shorter TCRB CDR3s, moderately but significantly so, were found in Type 1 diabetes patients in all four CD4+ subsets. No resolution was reached here on whether HLA type influences TCRB rearrangement. The naive, central memory and Treg TCRB repertoires looked more alike in patients than they did in healthy donors.

This clone appeared a few times. No antigen is known for it. CDR1 and CDR2 from the germline V gene are MNHEY and SVGAGI. CDR3 length: 13 residues. V was cut by 6 bases and J by 8 bases, with 11 bases left in between. The authors reverse transcribed all of the isolated RNA, so sequencing captured expressed TCRB transcripts. Approximately 3.5 million reads was the average for naive, central memory and regulatory T cell samples. Profiling relied on immunoSEQ multiplex PCR, and the TCRdb table lists in-frame clones only, not all of them. The sample lists about 650,000 clones, around 11% occurring once. Specimen: naive CD4+ T cells from blood. The source of this sequence is a man aged 25-45 years with type 1 diabetes. V and J are TRBV6-5 and TRBJ1-6; D call uncertain. CDR3 amino acids: CASSREGYSPLHF. The CDR3 nucleotides are TGTGCCAGCAGCCGGGAGGGCTATTCACCCCTCCACTTT.